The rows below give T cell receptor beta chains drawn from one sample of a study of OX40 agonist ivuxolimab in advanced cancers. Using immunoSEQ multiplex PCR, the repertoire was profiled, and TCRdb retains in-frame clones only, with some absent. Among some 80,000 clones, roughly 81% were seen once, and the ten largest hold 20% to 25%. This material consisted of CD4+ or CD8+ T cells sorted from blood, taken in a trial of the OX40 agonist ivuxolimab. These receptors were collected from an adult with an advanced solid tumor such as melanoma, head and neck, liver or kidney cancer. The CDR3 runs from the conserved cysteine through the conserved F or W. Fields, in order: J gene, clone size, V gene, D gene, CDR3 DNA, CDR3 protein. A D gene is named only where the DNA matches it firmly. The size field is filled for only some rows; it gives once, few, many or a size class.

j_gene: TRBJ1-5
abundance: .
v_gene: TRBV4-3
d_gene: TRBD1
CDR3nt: TGCGCCAGCAGCCAAACAGGGGATAGCAATCAGCCCCAGCATTTT
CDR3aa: CASSQTGDSNQPQHF

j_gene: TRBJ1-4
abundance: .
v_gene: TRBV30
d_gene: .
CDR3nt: TGTGCCTGGGGGCTCGCGGGCCCAGGAAAACTGTTTTTT
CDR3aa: CAWGLAGPGKLFF

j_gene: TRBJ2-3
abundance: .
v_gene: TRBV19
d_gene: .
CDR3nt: TGTGCCAGTAGTGCGGGTCCCTCCCTCACAGATACGCAGTATTTT
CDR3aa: CASSAGPSLTDTQYF

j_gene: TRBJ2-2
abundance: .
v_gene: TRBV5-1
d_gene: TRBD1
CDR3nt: TGCGCCAGCAGCTTAGGGACAGCGAACACCGGGGAGCTGTTTTTT
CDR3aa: CASSLGTANTGELFF

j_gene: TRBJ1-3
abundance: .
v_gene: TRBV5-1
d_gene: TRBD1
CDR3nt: TGCGCCAGCAGCCTGCTGGGACAGGGTGTCGCCTCTGGAAACACCATATATTTT
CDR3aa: CASSLLGQGVASGNTIYF

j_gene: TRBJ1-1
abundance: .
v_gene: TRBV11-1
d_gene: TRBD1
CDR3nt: TGTGCCAGCAGAAAAGACAGGGGATCCCGGCGGGTCCTGAACACTGAAGCTTTCTTT
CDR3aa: CASRKDRGSRRVLNTEAFF

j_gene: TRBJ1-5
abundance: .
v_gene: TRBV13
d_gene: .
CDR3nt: TGTGCCAGCAGCTTATTGTCGGTTAGCAATCAGCCCCAGCATTTT
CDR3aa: CASSLLSVSNQPQHF

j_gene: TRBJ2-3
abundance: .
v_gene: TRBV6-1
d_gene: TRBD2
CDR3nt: TGTGCCAGCAGCTGGACTAGCGGTACAGATACGCAGTATTTT
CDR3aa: CASSWTSGTDTQYF

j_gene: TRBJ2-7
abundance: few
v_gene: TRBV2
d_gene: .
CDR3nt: TGTGCCAGCAGTGAAGTTGGTGAGCAGTACTTC
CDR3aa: CASSEVGEQYF

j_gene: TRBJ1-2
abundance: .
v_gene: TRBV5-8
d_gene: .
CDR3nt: TGTGCCAGCAGCAGCAACCCAGGGCGCCGAGGATATGGCTACACCTTC
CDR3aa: CASSSNPGRRGYGYTF

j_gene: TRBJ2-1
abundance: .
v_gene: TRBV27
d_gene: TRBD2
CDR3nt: TGTGCCAGCAGTCCCCGAAGAGTAAGCGGGAGCTCCTACAATGAGCAGTTCTTC
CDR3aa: CASSPRRVSGSSYNEQFF

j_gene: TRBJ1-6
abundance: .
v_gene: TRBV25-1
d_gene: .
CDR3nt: TGTGCCACCGCACCAGGGAATAATTCACCCCTCCACTTT
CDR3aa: CATAPGNNSPLHF

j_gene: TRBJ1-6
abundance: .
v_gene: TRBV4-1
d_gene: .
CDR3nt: TGCGCCAGCAGCCAGACCCGATGGGGAACAGGTTCACCCCTCCACTTT
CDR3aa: CASSQTRWGTGSPLHF

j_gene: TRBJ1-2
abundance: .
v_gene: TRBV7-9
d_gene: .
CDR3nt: TGTGCCAGCAGCTTAGCCTCCCCCCGGACGACAATTAATGGCTACACCTTC
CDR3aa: CASSLASPRTTINGYTF

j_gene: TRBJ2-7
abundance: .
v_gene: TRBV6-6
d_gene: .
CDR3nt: TGTGCCACCCATGATCCAGGGGAGGGGAGGTACGAGCAGTACTTC
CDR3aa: CATHDPGEGRYEQYF

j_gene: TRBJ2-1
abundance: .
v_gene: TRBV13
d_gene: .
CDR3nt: TGTGCCAGCAGCTTAGCAATCGGGAGGGGGCTGAACGAGCAGTTCTTC
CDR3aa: CASSLAIGRGLNEQFF

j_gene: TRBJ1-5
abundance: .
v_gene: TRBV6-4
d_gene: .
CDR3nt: TGTGCCAGCAGGGAGGATAATCAGCCCCAGCATTTT
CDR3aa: CASREDNQPQHF

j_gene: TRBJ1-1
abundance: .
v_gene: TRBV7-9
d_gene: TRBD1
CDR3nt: TGTGCCAGCAGCTCGGACAGGGAGACTGAAGCTTTCTTT
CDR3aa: CASSSDRETEAFF

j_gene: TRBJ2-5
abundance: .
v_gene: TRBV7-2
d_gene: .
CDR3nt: TGTGCCAGCAGCCCCAGGGCAGGGGTAGAGACCCAGTACTTC
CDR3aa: CASSPRAGVETQYF

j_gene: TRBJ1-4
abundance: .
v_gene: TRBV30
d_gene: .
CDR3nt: TGTGCCTGGAGAACAGGTGGAAAACTGTTTTTT
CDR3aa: CAWRTGGKLFF

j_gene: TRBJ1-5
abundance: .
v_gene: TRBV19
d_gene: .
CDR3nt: TGTGCCACCACGGGAACAGGGCATCAGCCCCAGCATTTT
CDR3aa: CATTGTGHQPQHF

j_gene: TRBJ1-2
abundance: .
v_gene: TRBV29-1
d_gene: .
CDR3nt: TGCAGCGGATCCAGCAGTTCCTATGGCTACACCTTC
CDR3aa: CSGSSSSYGYTF

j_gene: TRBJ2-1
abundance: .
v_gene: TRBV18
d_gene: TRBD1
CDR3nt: TGTGCCAGCTCACCGGGACAGGGAGGTGGTGAGCAGTTCTTC
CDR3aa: CASSPGQGGGEQFF

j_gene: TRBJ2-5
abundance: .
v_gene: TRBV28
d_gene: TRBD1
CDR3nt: TGTGCCAGCAGCAACCTCCCACAGGGGGCCATGGGAGAGACCCAGTACTTC
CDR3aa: CASSNLPQGAMGETQYF

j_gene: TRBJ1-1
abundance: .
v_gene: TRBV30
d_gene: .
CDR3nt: TGTGCCTGGAGTGTATTGGGGAACACTGAAGCTTTCTTT
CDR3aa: CAWSVLGNTEAFF

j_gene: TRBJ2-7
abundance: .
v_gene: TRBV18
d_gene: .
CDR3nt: TGTGCCAGCTCACCGACGGGACAAAAGTACGAGCAGTACTTC
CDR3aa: CASSPTGQKYEQYF

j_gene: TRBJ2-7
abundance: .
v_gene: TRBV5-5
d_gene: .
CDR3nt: TGTGCCAGCAGCTTAGGACAGTCCTCTGCTACCTACGAGCAGTACTTC
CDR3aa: CASSLGQSSATYEQYF

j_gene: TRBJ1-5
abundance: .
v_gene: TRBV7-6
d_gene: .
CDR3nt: TGTGCCAGCAGCTTAGGGGCAGGGTACAATCAGCCCCAGCATTTT
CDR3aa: CASSLGAGYNQPQHF

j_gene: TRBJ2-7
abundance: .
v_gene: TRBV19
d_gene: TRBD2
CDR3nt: TGTGCCAGCGGGGGGGTCTACGAGCAGTACTTC
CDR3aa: CASGGVYEQYF

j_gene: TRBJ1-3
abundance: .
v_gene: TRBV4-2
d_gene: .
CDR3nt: TGTGCCAGCAGCCCGGGAACTTATGGAAACACCATATATTTT
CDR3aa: CASSPGTYGNTIYF

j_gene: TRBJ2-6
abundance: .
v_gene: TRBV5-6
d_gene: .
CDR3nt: TGTGCCAGCAGCCGCTCGAGGGGGGGAGCTGGGGCCAACGTCCTGACTTTC
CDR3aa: CASSRSRGGAGANVLTF

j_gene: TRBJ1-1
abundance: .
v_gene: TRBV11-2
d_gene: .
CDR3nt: TGTGCCAGCAGCTCAGACAGGACGAACACTGAAGCTTTCTTT
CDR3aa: CASSSDRTNTEAFF

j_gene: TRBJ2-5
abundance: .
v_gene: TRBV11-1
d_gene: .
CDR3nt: TGTGCCAGCAGCTTGGCAGGCGATCAAGAGACCCAGTACTTC
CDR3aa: CASSLAGDQETQYF

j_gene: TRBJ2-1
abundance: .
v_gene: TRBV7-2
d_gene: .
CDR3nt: TGTGCCAGCAGCCGAGTGCCGGGTGAGCAGTTCTTC
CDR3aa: CASSRVPGEQFF

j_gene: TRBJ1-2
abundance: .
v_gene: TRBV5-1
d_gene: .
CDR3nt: TGCGCCAGCAGCTTGGCCGGGGGAACGCCTGATGGCTACACCTTC
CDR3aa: CASSLAGGTPDGYTF

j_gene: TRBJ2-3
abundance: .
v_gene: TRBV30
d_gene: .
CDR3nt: TGTGCCTCCCAGGACAGCCTTATGCAGTATTTT
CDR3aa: CASQDSLMQYF

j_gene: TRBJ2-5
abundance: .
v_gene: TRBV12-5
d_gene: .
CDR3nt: TGTGCTAGTGCCTCGGACCCTGGCGAGACCCAGTACTTC
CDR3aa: CASASDPGETQYF

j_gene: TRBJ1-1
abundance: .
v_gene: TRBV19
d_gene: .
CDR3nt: TGTGCCAGTAGATTAGGGGGGGGGCTGAGCACTGAAGCTTTCTTT
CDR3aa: CASRLGGGLSTEAFF

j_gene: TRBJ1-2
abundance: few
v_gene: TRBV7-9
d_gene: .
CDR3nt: TGTGCCAGCAGCTTAGGGAATGGCTACACCTTC
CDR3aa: CASSLGNGYTF